What follows describes a single T cell receptor beta chain. The data derive from a study of blood T cell repertoires in COVID-19. Between the trimmed V and J ends, which lost 1 base and 0 bases, there was a span of 9 bases. Germline V gene lookup returns CDR1 LNHDA and CDR2 SQIVND (reference sequence). The CDR3 sequence is 16 residues long. The assay was immunoSEQ multiplex PCR, and TCRdb's table has in-frame clones only and misses some. The sample contains 250,000 or so clones, 89% of which appear only once. The chain joins TRBV19 to TRBJ2-2, with D unclear. The sequenced sample was peripheral blood. The receptor was isolated from a woman in her thirties or forties who had recovered from COVID-19. The DNA of the CDR3 is TGTGCCAGTAGTATAGTTCCCATTCCGAACACCGGGGAGCTGTTTTTT. Translating gives CASSIVPIPNTGELFF.